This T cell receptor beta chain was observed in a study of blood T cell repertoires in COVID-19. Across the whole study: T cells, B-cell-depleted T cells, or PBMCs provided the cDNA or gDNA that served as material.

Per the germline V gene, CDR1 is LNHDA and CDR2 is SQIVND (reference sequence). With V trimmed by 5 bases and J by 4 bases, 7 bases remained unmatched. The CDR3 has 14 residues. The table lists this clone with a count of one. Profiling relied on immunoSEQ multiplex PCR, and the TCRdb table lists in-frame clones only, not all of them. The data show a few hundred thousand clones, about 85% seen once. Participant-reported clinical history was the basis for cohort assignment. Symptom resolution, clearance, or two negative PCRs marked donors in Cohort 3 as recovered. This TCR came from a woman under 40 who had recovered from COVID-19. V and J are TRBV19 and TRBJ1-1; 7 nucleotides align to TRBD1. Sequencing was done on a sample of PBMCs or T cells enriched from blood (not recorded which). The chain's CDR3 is CASSPGGLGTEAFF. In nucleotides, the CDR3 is TGTGCCAGTAGTCCAGGGGGTTTGGGCACTGAAGCTTTCTTT.